The entry that follows covers one T cell receptor (beta chain) sequence. Its antigen is still unknown. Data came from immunoSEQ multiplex PCR; TCRdb stores just in-frame clones and leaves some out. The table lists about 450,000 clones, roughly 87% of them singletons, with just over 2.5% in the top ten. Treatment meaning: about 20 received Ad26.COV2.S at low or high dose, single or two shots; about 5 received placebo; per-sample allocation not given. Day 63 after the first injection of vaccine or placebo was the sampling time. The data were obtained in a study of Ad26.COV2.S vaccination and SARS-CoV-2 variants. Looking at the study overall: The vaccine Ad26.COV2.S was put into the muscle once, or twice with 56 days between. Findings of the study overall: The breadth of spike-specific CD8+ and CD4+ T cell responses after vaccination was reportedly substantial.

The CDR3 contains 15 residues. V shed 4 bases and J shed 4 bases, with 15 bases lying between them. The germline gives CDR1 LGHDT, CDR2 YNNKEL (reference sequence). This material consisted of peripheral blood, taken in a trial of Ad26.COV2.S vaccine versus placebo. This chain connects TRBV3-1 (or the pseudogene TRBV3-2) to TRBJ2-3, with D possibly TRBD2 on 6 matching bases. The TCR originated in a person aged 18-65 years who received the Ad26.COV2.S COVID-19 vaccine or a placebo. DNA for the CDR3: TGTGCCAGCAGCCCCCGACTAGGAGTGTCAGATACGCAGTATTTT. It encodes CASSPRLGVSDTQYF.